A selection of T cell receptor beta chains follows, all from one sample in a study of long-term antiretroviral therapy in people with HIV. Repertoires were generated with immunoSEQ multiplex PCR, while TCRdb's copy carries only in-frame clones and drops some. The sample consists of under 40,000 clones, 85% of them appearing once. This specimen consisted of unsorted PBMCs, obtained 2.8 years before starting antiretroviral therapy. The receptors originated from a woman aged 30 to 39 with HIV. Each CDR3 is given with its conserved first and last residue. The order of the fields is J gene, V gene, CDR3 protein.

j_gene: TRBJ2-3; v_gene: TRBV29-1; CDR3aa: CSVGWGRGGSTDTQYF
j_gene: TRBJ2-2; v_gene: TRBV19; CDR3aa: CASSPSGLNTGELFF
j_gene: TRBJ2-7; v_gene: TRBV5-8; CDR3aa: CASSFDDRGSYEQYF
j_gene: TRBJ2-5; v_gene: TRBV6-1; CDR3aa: CASKLGGVEETQYF
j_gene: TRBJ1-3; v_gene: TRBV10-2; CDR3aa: CASSDRGNSGNTIYF
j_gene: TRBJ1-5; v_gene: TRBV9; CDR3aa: CASSVEGHVSNQPQHF
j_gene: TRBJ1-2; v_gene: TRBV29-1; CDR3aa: CSVDTGTVVGGYTF
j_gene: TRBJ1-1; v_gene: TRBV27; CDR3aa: CASSLSGPNTEAFF
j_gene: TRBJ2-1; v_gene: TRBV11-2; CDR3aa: CASSLLTDNNEQFF
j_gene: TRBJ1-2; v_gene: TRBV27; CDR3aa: CASSSGIANYGYTF
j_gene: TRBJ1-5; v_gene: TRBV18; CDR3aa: CASANRDDQPQHF
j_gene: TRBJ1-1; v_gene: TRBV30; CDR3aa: CAWKAGGLNTEAFF
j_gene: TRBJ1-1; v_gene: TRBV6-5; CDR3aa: CASSYDGVNTEAFF
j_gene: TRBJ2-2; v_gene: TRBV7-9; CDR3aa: CASSAKWNGELFF
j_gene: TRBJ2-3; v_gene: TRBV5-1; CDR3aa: CASSVQGLDTQYF
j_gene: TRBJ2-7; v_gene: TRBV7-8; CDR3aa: CASSSGAAYEQYF
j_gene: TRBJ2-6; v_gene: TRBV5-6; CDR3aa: CASSLAGSGANVLTF
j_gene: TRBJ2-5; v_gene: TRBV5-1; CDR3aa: CASSLTGRESETQYF
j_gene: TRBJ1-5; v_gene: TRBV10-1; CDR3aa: CASSESEAGSNQPQHF
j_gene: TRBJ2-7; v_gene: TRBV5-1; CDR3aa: CASSLEVGVGYEQYF
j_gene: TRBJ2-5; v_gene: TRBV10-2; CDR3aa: CASSWTREDRYF
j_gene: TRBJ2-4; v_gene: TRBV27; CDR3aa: CASSWGGGASKNIQYF
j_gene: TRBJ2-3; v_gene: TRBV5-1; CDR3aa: CASSLEGASTDTQYF
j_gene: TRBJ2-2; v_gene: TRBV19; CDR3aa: CASRAPTFGFGGELFF
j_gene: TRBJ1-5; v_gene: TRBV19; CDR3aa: CASSPVRTGLWQPQHF
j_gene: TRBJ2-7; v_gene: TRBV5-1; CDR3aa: CASSLDGYEQYF
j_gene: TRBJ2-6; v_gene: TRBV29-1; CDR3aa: CSVLFPDLAGANVLTF
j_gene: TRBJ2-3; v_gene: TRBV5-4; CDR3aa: CASSLVVSWSTDTQYF
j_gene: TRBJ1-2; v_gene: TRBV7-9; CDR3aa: CASSLGRVGQPTNYGYTF
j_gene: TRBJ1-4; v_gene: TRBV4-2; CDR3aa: CASSQDLGANEKLFF
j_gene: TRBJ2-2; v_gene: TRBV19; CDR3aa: CASSINRGGTGELFF
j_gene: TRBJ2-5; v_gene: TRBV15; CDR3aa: CATATGQETQYF
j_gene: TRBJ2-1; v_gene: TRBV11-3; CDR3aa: CASSLQAGGAYNEQFF
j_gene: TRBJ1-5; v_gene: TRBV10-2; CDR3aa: CASSEMDSNQPQHF
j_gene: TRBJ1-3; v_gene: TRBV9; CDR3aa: CASSPRRGNPGPGDTIYF
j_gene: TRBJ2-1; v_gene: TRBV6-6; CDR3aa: CASNLGGQGNEQFF
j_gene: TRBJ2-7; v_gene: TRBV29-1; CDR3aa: CSVELSINEQYF
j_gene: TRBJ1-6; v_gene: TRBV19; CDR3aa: CASKDKGWSPLHF
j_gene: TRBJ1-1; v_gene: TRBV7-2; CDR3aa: CASSPSASTNTEAFF
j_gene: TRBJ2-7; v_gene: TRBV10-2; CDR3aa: CASSESPTGEQYF
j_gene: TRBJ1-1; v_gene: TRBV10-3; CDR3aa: CAISEGQGDTEAFF
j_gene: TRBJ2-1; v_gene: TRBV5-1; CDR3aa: CASSPQGGTINEQFF
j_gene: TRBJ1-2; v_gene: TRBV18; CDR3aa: CASSLRDEPTYGYTF
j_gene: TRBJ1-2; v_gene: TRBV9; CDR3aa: CASSPRPANYGYTF
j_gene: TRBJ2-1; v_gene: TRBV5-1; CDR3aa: CASSLRGVAPDNEQFF
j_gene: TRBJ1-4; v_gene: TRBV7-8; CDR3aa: CASSLGVSTGSSTNEKLFF
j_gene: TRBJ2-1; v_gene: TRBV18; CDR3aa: CASSPTGQGGSYNEQFF
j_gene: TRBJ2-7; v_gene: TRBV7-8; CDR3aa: CASSLNRASYEQYF
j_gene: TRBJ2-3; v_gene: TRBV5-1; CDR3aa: CASSLGVSGADTQYF
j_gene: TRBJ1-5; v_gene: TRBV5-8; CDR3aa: CASSLAQGSNQPQHF